A single sample is the source of the 10 T cell receptor beta chains below, sequenced in a study of blood T cell repertoires in COVID-19. Method: immunoSEQ multiplex PCR; TCRdb's copy keeps in-frame clones and lacks some. This table holds about 480,000 clones, approximately 91% found once. Sequenced sample: peripheral blood. These TCRs come from a woman in her forties or fifties with COVID-19, enrolled during active disease.

This clone was observed a single time. This rearrangement joins TRBV6-5 to TRBJ1-6; TRBD1 is a possible D gene (6 bases). The CDR3 has 13 amino acids. Germline V gives CDR1 MNHEY, CDR2 SVGAGI. Trimming removed 2 bases at V and 10 bases at J, with 9 bases between. The CDR3 bases are TGTGCCAGCAGTTACGCAGGGGTATCACCCCTCCACTTT. This sequence encodes CASSYAGVSPLHF.

The CDR3: CASSYSGQGDQPQHF. CDR3 sequence (DNA): TGTGCCAGCAGTTACTCAGGGCAGGGCGATCAGCCCCAGCATTTT. V is TRBV6-5 and J is TRBJ1-5; the D gene is possibly TRBD1 (5 bases). There are 15 residues in the CDR3. Germline V gene data show CDR1 as MNHEY and CDR2 as SVGAGI. Trimming cost V 0 bases and J 5 bases, with 11 bases left between them.

This clone was seen only once. The chain uses TRBV5-4 and TRBJ2-7, with 8 positions matching TRBD1. Per germline, CDR1 SGHNT and CDR2 YYREEE (reference sequence). J was trimmed by 7 bases and V by 3 bases; bases with no gene match: 3. CDR3 length: 12 amino acids. The CDR3 loop is CASSSDRAEQYF. CDR3 nucleotide sequence: TGTGCCAGCAGCTCGGACAGGGCGGAGCAGTACTTC.

The J gene is TRBJ1-2, the V gene TRBV6-5, with D possibly being TRBD1 (5 bases). CDR3 length equals 14 residues. V was trimmed by 0 bases and J by 3 bases, leaving 8 bases between them. Germline values: CDR1 MNHEY, CDR2 SVGAGI. The CDR3 loop reads CASSYSGGDYGYTF. CDR3 DNA: TGTGCCAGCAGTTACTCGGGAGGGGACTATGGCTACACCTTC.

The chain has TRBV5-4 and TRBJ2-6; D perhaps matches TRBD1 (5 bases). Looked up from germline, CDR1 is SGHNT and CDR2 is YYREEE (reference sequence). The length of the CDR3 is 13 residues. The CDR3 is CASKGPRANVLTF. CDR3 nucleotides: TGTGCTTCGAAGGGGCCGCGGGCCAACGTCCTGACTTTC.

The chain carries TRBV27 and TRBJ2-7; 7 bases are a match to TRBD1. CDR1 is MNHEY, CDR2 SMNVEV, per germline (reference sequence). The V and J ends lost 5 bases and 3 bases, in that order; junction bases with no gene match: 4. CDR3 length: 13 residues. Written as DNA, the CDR3 is TGTGCCAGCAGTAGGGACAGCTACTACGAGCAGTACTTC. Protein product: CASSRDSYYEQYF.

This chain joins TRBV12-5 and TRBJ2-1; 8 bases are shared with TRBD1. The CDR3 consists of 18 residues. Germline V gene sequence: CDR1 LGHNT, CDR2 FRNRAP. The ends lost 6 bases at V and 4 bases at J; junction bases unmatched: 17. CDR3 in amino acids: CASGLRTGSSSYYNEQFF. In nucleotides, the CDR3 is TGTGCTAGTGGACTACGGACAGGGTCATCTTCGTATTACAATGAGCAGTTCTTC.

This chain connects TRBV27 to TRBJ1-3; 7 nucleotides agree with TRBD1. The germline V gene encodes CDR1 MNHEY and CDR2 SMNVEV (reference sequence). The length of the CDR3 is 15 residues. V gave up 5 bases and J gave up 8 bases; unmatched junction bases: 12. CDR3 sequence reads: CASSPTGVAGDTIYF. CDR3 bases: TGTGCCAGCAGTCCCACAGGGGTAGCAGGGGACACCATATATTTT.

The chain carries TRBV15 and TRBJ2-3, with D tentatively TRBD1 (5 bases). The CDR3 is made up of 15 amino acids. V was cut by 0 bases and J by 5 bases, with 12 bases left in between. Germline CDR1 and CDR2: LNHNV and YYDKDF (reference sequence). The CDR3 DNA sequence: TGTGCCACCAGCAGAGAAGGGGCACGAGGAGATACGCAGTATTTT. Translated, it gives CATSREGARGDTQYF.

In nucleotides, the CDR3 is TGTGCCAGCAGCTTAAGCACTCCAGAGACCCAGTACTTC. Protein sequence: CASSLSTPETQYF. The V and J genes are TRBV11-2 and TRBJ2-5; D ambiguous. Germline-derived CDR1 and CDR2 are SGHAT and FQNNGV. Deletions cut 2 bases from V and 4 bases from J, with 8 bases between. The CDR3 sequence is 13 residues long.